This T cell receptor (beta chain) was recovered during a study of T cell changes during pregnancy in multiple sclerosis. Some clones are missing from TCRdb's copy, which holds only in-frame ones; the method was immunoSEQ multiplex PCR. The sample has some 38,000 clones, over 90% seen once; the top ten hold about 0.4%. The CDR3 runs 17 residues. The trim removed 5 bases at V and 3 bases at J, leaving 9 bases unmatched. Germline lookup yields CDR1 LNHDA and CDR2 SQIVND (reference sequence). The V and J genes are TRBV19 and TRBJ1-6, with 8 bases lining up with TRBD1. Sequenced here: CD4+ T cells from peripheral blood mononuclear cells, sampled after pregnancy. The sequence was collected from a female donor in good health, enrolled as a control in a pregnancy study. The CDR3 sequence is CASSVPPGTGYNSPLHF. The CDR3 nucleotides are TGTGCCAGTAGTGTCCCCCCCGGGACAGGCTATAATTCACCCCTCCACTTT.